The 15 T cell receptor beta chains reported below all come from one sample, sequenced in a study of T cell responses to AZD1222 COVID-19 vaccine. Profiled with immunoSEQ multiplex PCR; TCRdb holds only in-frame clones, not every one. The table includes about 75,000 clones, around 86% detected once. The specimen was peripheral blood, collected 28 days after the second AZD1222 dose. The receptors shown here come from an adult who received the AZD1222 COVID-19 vaccine.

This sequence joins TRBV3-1 (or the pseudogene TRBV3-2) and TRBJ2-7; tentative D call: TRBD2 (5 bases). Trimming removed 3 bases at V and 2 bases at J, with 11 bases between. Germline values: CDR1 LGHDT, CDR2 YNNKEL (reference sequence). The CDR3 totals 14 residues. As DNA, the CDR3 is TGTGCCAGCAGCCACCTAAGGCGGGCCTACGAGCAGTACTTC. Protein product: CASSHLRRAYEQYF.

This CDR3 is CASSFILNTQYF. As DNA, the CDR3 is TGTGCCAGCAGTTTCATCTTGAATACGCAGTATTTT. The chain joins TRBV6-5 to TRBJ2-3; unclear D gene. Per the germline V gene, CDR1 is MNHEY and CDR2 is SVGAGI. The CDR3 has 12 amino acids. Trimming removed 4 bases at V and 7 bases at J, with 9 bases between.

This clone turned up a few times. The CDR3 spells CASSSRDRGPGELFF. The CDR3 nucleotides read TGTGCCAGCAGCTCTCGGGACAGGGGACCCGGGGAGCTGTTTTTT. This sequence joins TRBV9 and TRBJ2-2; the match to TRBD1 covers 10 bases. CDR1 and CDR2 from the germline V gene are SGDLS and YYNGEE. J lost 6 bases, V lost 4 bases, and 6 bases had no gene match. This CDR3 contains 15 residues. Drawing the rest from reference TRBV9 and TRBJ2-2, the complete variable domain is DSGVTQTPKHLITATGQRVTLRCSPRSGDLSVYWYQQSLDQGLQFLIQYYNGEERAKGNILERFSAQQFPDLHSELNLSSLELGDSALYFCASSSRDRGPGELFFGEGSRLTVL.

This clone was seen only a few times. The chain joins TRBV29-1 to TRBJ1-1; D remains ambiguous. The CDR3 consists of 15 residues. Trimming removed 7 bases from V and 3 bases from J, with 21 bases in between. CDR1 is SQVTM, CDR2 ANQGSEA, per germline. This CDR3 reads CSAKRGRSVDTEAFF. The CDR3 coding sequence is TGCAGCGCTAAGCGAGGGCGATCAGTGGACACTGAAGCTTTCTTT.

This sequence joins TRBV5-8 and TRBJ2-4, with TRBD1 identical over 9 bases. Trimming took 4 bases from V and 7 from J; bases not matched to a gene: 9. The CDR3 has 15 residues. Germline V CDR1 and CDR2: SGHTS, YDEGEE. The CDR3 loop reads CASSPAGTGMNIQYF. CDR3 nucleotides: TGTGCCAGCAGCCCTGCCGGGACAGGGATGAACATTCAGTACTTC. Together with reference TRBV5-8 and TRBJ2-4, the CDR3 gives the full variable domain: EAGVTQSPTHLIKTRGQQATLRCSPISGHTSVYWYQQALGLGLQFLLWYDEGEERNRGNFPPRFSGRQFPNYSSELNVNALELEDSALYLCASSPAGTGMNIQYFGAGTRLSVL.

This clone appeared once. The chain recombines TRBV6-1 with TRBJ1-5, with TRBD1 as a possible D gene (6 bases). Between the trimmed V and J ends, which lost 4 bases and 7 bases, there was a span of 29 bases. Germline V CDR1 and CDR2: MNHNS, SASEGT. The CDR3 loop spans 19 amino acids. CDR3 region: CASSGGFGVGGGLRQPQHF. CDR3 in DNA: TGTGCCAGCAGTGGCGGATTTGGGGTTGGGGGCGGGTTGAGACAGCCCCAGCATTTT.

The chain links TRBV5-1 to TRBJ1-1, with a tentative D call TRBD1 (5 bases). CDR3 size: 16 residues. The germline CDR1 and CDR2 sequences are SGHRS and YFSETQ. The V gene lost 2 bases and the J gene lost 5 bases, with 19 bases spanning the gap. CDR3 bases: TGCGCCAGCAGCTTTAACCCCGCAGGGAGAAATACTGAAGCTTTCTTT. Protein: CASSFNPAGRNTEAFF.

A remark on this clone: At one end, the junction sequence differs from germline, possibly due to a read error. The chain recombines TRBV7-2 with TRBJ2-7, with D possibly being TRBD1 (5 bases). CDR3 size: 14 residues. CDR1 and CDR2 from the germline V gene are SGHTA and FQGNSA. The CDR3 DNA sequence: TGTGCCAGCAGCCCGGACACCTCGAGCCTACGCAGGGACTTC. It yields the protein CASSPDTSSLRRDF.

CDR3: CASSLLSDNEQFF. The DNA for the CDR3 is TGTGCCAGCAGTTTATTGTCGGACAATGAGCAGTTCTTC. V and J are TRBV27 and TRBJ2-1; D is ambiguous. Deletions cut 1 base from V and 5 bases from J, with 6 bases between. Germline CDR1 reads MNHEY; CDR2 reads SMNVEV (reference sequence). This CDR3 region has 13 residues.

V and J are TRBV5-6 and TRBJ1-5; D perhaps matches TRBD1 (5 bases). V dropped 0 bases and J dropped 6 bases, with 13 bases sitting between them. CDR1 and CDR2 from the germline V gene are SGHDT and YYEEEE. The CDR3 consists of 15 residues. This CDR3 is CASSLGRVLGQPQHF. The CDR3 DNA sequence: TGTGCCAGCAGCTTGGGCAGGGTTTTAGGTCAGCCCCAGCATTTT.

The V gene is TRBV3-1 (or the pseudogene TRBV3-2), the J gene TRBJ1-5; D might be TRBD1 (5 bases). V gave up 0 bases and J gave up 5 bases, with 5 bases separating them. The CDR3 runs to 13 residues. Looked up from germline, CDR1 is LGHDT and CDR2 is YNNKEL (reference sequence). The CDR3 loop is CASSQEGHQPQHF. CDR3 coding DNA: TGTGCCAGCAGCCAAGAGGGACATCAGCCCCAGCATTTT.

The V gene is TRBV19, the J gene TRBJ1-5; maybe TRBD1 (5 bases). Per the germline V gene, CDR1 is LNHDA and CDR2 is SQIVND (reference sequence). The CDR3 runs to 13 residues. V lost 4 bases and J lost 5, with 9 bases in between. The DNA for the CDR3 is TGTGCCAGTAGTACCGGGGGTTATCAGCCCCAGCATTTT. Protein product: CASSTGGYQPQHF.

In this sample, this clone turned up a few times. The V call is TRBV7-2, the J call TRBJ2-2, with D possibly TRBD1 on 6 matching bases. V gave up 6 bases and J gave up 7 bases, with 15 bases separating them. In germline, CDR1 is SGHTA, CDR2 FQGNSA. The CDR3 loop spans 14 amino acids. The CDR3 sequence is CASSLQGIVGELFF. The DNA of the CDR3 is TGTGCCAGCAGTTTACAGGGAATCGTCGGGGAGCTGTTTTTT.

The chain employs TRBV11-2 and TRBJ1-1; possible D gene TRBD1, 5 bases. This CDR3 has 15 residues. Trimming stripped 5 bases from V and 1 base from J, with 14 bases between. Per the germline V gene, CDR1 is SGHAT and CDR2 is FQNNGV. The CDR3 nucleotides are TGTGCCAGCAGCCGCGCGGGACGTTGGAACACTGAAGCTTTCTTT. Translating gives CASSRAGRWNTEAFF.

The rearrangement links TRBV30 to TRBJ1-2; D is possibly TRBD1 (5 bases). Germline loops: CDR1 GTSNPN, CDR2 SVGIG (reference sequence). V was shortened by 3 bases and J by 3 bases, with 14 bases between the two germline ends. The CDR3 is 14 residues long. The CDR3 region is CAWSVLGGDYGYTF. CDR3 bases: TGTGCCTGGAGCGTCTTGGGGGGAGACTATGGCTACACCTTC. The variable domain in full, completed from reference TRBV30 and TRBJ1-2, reads SQTIHQWPATLVQPVGSPLSLECTVEGTSNPNLYWYRQAAGRGLQLLFYSVGIGQISSEVPQNLSASRPQDRQFILSSKKLLLSDSGFYLCAWSVLGGDYGYTFGSGTRLTVV.